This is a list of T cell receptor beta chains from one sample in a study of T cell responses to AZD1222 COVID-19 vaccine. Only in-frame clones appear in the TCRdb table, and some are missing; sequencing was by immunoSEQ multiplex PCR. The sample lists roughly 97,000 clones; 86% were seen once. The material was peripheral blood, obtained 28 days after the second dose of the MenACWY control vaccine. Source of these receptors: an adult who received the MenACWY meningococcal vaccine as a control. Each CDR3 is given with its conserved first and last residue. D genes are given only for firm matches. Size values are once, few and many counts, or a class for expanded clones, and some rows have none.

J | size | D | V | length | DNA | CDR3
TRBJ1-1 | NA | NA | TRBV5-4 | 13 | TGTGCCAGCAGCAGAACCGGGACAAGTGAAGCTTTCTTT | CASSRTGTSEAFF
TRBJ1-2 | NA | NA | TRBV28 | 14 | TGTGCCAGCAGTTCCCCGGCAGGTAACTATGGCTACACCTTC | CASSSPAGNYGYTF
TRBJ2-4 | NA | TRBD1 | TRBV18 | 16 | TGTGCCAGCTCACCACCGGAAACAGGGGGGCAGCACATTCAGTACTTC | CASSPPETGGQHIQYF
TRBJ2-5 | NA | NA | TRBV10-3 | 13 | TGTGCCATCAGTGAGTCCACCGAAGAGACCCAGTACTTC | CAISESTEETQYF
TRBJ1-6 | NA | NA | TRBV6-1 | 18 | TGTGCCAGCAGTGAAGCCTGGGCTAGGGCTTCCTATAATTCACCCCTCCACTTT | CASSEAWARASYNSPLHF
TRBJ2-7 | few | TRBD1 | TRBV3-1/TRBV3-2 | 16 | TGTGCCAGCAGCCAAAGATTCGGGACAGGGAGGGACGAGCAGTACTTC | CASSQRFGTGRDEQYF
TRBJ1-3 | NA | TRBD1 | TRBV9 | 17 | TGTGCCAGCAGCTACAGCGCAGGACAGGGTTCCGGAAACACCATATATTTT | CASSYSAGQGSGNTIYF
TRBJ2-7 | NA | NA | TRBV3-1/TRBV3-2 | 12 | TGTGCCAGCAGCCCCTTGCCGGGGGAGCAGTACTTC | CASSPLPGEQYF
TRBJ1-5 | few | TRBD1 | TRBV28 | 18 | TGTGCCAGCAGTACCCGGGACAGACATCTGTTAATGGGTCAGCCCCAGCATTTT | CASSTRDRHLLMGQPQHF
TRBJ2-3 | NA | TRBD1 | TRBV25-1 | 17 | TGTGCCAGCAGTAAATCCGGGACAGGGGACCGCACAGATACGCAGTATTTT | CASSKSGTGDRTDTQYF
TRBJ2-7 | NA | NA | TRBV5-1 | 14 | TGCGCCAGCAGCTCCGGACAGTCTCAGAGCGAGCAGTACTTC | CASSSGQSQSEQYF
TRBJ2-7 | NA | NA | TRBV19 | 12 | TGTGCCAGTAGTATCTCTACAAACGAGCAGTACTTC | CASSISTNEQYF
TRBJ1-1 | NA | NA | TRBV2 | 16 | TGTGCCAGCAGTCCCGGGACGGGGCTCGGGAACACTGAAGCTTTCTTT | CASSPGTGLGNTEAFF
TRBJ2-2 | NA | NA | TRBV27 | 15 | TGTGCCAGCAGCCTCCGGGCAACGAACACCGGGGAGCTGTTTTTT | CASSLRATNTGELFF
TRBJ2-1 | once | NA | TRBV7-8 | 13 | TGTGCCAGCAGCTTATTCATTGGAGGTGAGCAGTTCTTC | CASSLFIGGEQFF
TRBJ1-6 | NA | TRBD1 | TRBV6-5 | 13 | TGTGCCAGCAGGAGGGACAGGGATTCACCCCTCCACTTT | CASRRDRDSPLHF
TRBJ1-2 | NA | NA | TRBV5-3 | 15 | TGTGCCAGAAGCCCTTGCCACAGGGCTGGCTATGGCTACACCTTC | CARSPCHRAGYGYTF
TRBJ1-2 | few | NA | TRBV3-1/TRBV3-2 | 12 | TGTGCCAGCACAGACACTAACTATGGCTACACCTTC | CASTDTNYGYTF
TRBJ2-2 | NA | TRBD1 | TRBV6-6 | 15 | TGTGCCAGCAGTGGACAGGGGGCTAGGGGCGGGGAGCTGTTTTTT | CASSGQGARGGELFF
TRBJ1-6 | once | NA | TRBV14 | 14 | TGTGCCAGCAGCCTCGCAGGGTTCAATTCACCCCTCCACTTT | CASSLAGFNSPLHF
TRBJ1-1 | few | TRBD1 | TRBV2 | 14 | TGTGCCAGCAACACACAGGGGGCGGGCACTGAAGCTTTCTTT | CASNTQGAGTEAFF
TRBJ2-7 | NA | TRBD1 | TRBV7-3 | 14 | TGTGCCAGCAGCCGGGACAGGGGAGAGTACGAGCAGTACTTC | CASSRDRGEYEQYF
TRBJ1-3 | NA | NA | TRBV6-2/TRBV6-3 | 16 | TGTGCCAGCAGCAGGACCGCGCTCGCCTCTGGAAACACCATATATTTT | CASSRTALASGNTIYF
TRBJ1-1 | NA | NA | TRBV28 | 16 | TGTGCCAGCAGCAACTGGCAAGTTAAATTGAACACTGAAGCTTTCTTT | CASSNWQVKLNTEAFF
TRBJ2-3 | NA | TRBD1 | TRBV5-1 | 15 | TGCGCCAGCAGCTTGGGGGGACAGGGGGCAGATACGCAGTATTTT | CASSLGGQGADTQYF
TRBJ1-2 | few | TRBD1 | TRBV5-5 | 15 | TGTGCCAGCAGCAGTTTCCGGACAGGGATGCATGGCTACACCTTC | CASSSFRTGMHGYTF
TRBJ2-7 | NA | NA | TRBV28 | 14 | TGTGCCAGCAGTTTATCCCGCGACCACTACGAGCAGTACTTC | CASSLSRDHYEQYF
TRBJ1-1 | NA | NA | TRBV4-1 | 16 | TGCGCCAGCGGGGGGGCGAGTAAAGGGGCGAACACTGAAGCTTTCTTT | CASGGASKGANTEAFF
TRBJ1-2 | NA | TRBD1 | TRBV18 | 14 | TGTGCCAGCTCGCGACGGACAGGGAACTATGGCTACACCTTC | CASSRRTGNYGYTF
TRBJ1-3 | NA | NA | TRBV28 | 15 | TGTGCCAGCAGTTTATTCCCAGGGTATGAAAACACCATATATTTT | CASSLFPGYENTIYF
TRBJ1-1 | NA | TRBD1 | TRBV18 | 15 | TGTGCCAGCTCACCGTGGACAGGTGACAACACTGAAGCTTTCTTT | CASSPWTGDNTEAFF
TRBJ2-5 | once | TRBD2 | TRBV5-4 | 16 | TGTGCCAGCAGCTTGTTTCGCGGGGGGTACCAAGAGACCCAGTACTTC | CASSLFRGGYQETQYF
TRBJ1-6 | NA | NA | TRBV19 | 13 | TGTGCCAGTAAGGGCAACAGGGCCCATACCCTCCACTTT | CASKGNRAHTLHF
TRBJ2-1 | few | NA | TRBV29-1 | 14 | TGCAGCACTCTTAAGGGGGGGCCGAGAGATGAGCAGTTCTTC | CSTLKGGPRDEQFF
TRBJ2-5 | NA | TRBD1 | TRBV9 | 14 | TGTGCCAGCAGCGCGACAGGGCGAAAAGAGACCCAGTACTTC | CASSATGRKETQYF
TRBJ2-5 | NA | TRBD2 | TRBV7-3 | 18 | TGTGCCAGCAGCTTAGGGCCAGCAGGAGCGGGGGGGCAAGAGACCCAGTACTTC | CASSLGPAGAGGQETQYF
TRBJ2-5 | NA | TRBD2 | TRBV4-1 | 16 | TGCGCCAGCAGCCAAGGTCAGCGGGGGTACCAAGAGACCCAGTACTTC | CASSQGQRGYQETQYF
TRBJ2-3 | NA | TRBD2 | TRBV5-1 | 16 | TGCGCCAGCAGCTTGGCCGGCGGGGAGGGTACAGATACGCAGTATTTT | CASSLAGGEGTDTQYF
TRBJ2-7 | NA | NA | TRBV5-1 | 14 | TGCGCCAGCAGCAAGGGACAAGTCTCCTACGAGCAGTACTTC | CASSKGQVSYEQYF
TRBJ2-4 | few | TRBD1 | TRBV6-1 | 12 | TGTGCCAGCAGTGAACCCGGGACAGGTGGTAACTTC | CASSEPGTGGNF
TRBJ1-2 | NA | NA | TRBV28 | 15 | TGTGCCAGCAGCTTAGGGGTCAGGGTGTTAAGCGGCTACACCTTC | CASSLGVRVLSGYTF
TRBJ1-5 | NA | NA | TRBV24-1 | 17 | TGTGCCACCAGTGATAGGGAGGGCCCACTTAGCAATCAGCCCCAGCATTTT | CATSDREGPLSNQPQHF
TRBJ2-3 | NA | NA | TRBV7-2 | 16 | TGTGCCAGCAGCTTATCCCCACCGGGGAGCACAGATACGCAGTATTTT | CASSLSPPGSTDTQYF
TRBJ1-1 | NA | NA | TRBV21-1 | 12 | TGTGCCAGCAGCAAAGAAGGAGCTGAAGCTTTCTTT | CASSKEGAEAFF
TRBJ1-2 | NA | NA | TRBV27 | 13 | TGTGCCAGCAGTTTTCAAGGACGGGGTGGCTACACCTTC | CASSFQGRGGYTF
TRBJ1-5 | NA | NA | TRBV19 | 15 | TGTGCCAGTAGTCCGAGGGCACAGAACAATCAGCCCCAGCATTTT | CASSPRAQNNQPQHF
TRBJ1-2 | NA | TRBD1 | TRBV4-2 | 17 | TGTGCCAGCAGCCAAGATCCGCGGACAGGGTACGACTATGGCTACACCTTC | CASSQDPRTGYDYGYTF
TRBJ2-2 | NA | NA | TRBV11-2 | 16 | TGTGCCAGCAGCTTAGCGGGGGGCGGTCGCACCGGGGAGCTGTTTTTT | CASSLAGGGRTGELFF
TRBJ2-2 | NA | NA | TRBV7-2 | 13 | TGTGCCAGCAGCGCCGTACAAGCCGGGGAGCTGTTTTTT | CASSAVQAGELFF
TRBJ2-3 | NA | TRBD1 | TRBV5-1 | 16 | TGCGCCAGCAGCCGTAAAGGGACAGGTCGCACAGATACGCAGTATTTT | CASSRKGTGRTDTQYF
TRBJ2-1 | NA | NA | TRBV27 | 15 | TGTGCCAGCAGTGACTTTGCAGGGGCCTACAATGAGCAGTTCTTC | CASSDFAGAYNEQFF
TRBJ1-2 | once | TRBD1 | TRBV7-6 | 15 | TGTGCCAGCAGCTCAACGACAGGGGGCGCGGATGGCTACACCTTC | CASSSTTGGADGYTF
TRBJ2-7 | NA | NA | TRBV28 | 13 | TGTGCCAGCAGTTTAATGGCGGCTGACGAGCAGTACTTC | CASSLMAADEQYF